This T cell receptor (beta chain) was captured by sequencing in a study of T cells in Graves' hyperthyroidism and ophthalmopathy (dated by TCRdb to the late 2010s). The study in broad terms: Peripheral blood samples were taken at initial diagnosis, before any treatment was given. To identify TCR V-J signatures that set the groups apart, the researchers used a discovery cohort of about a hundred patients, made up of 40 to 45 with Graves' ophthalmopathy and about 55 with stable Graves' hyperthyroidism. Whether ophthalmopathy could be predicted prospectively was tested in an independent validation cohort made up of roughly 19 hyperthyroidism patients plus 17 patients who later progressed to ophthalmopathy. The approximately 95 discovery patients were divided at random into training and test sets in a 7:3 ratio. In about 6 Graves' hyperthyroidism patients, the study also compared T-cell repertoires from thyroid tissue with T-cell repertoires from blood. Following sampling, methimazole starting at 30 mg daily was given to hyperthyroidism patients, and high-dose intravenous methylprednisolone was given to ophthalmopathy patients. The paper describes TCR Vbeta CDR3 sequencing of about 140 peripheral blood samples, made up of roughly 40 ophthalmopathy patients, approximately 76 hyperthyroidism patients and 17 progressor patients. Broad study findings and their caveats: Sample size was not statistically predetermined, and blinding of investigators to group allocation was not performed. A model built on a 13 V-J signature distinguished ophthalmopathy from stable hyperthyroidism, reaching roughly 88% sensitivity and around 81% specificity in cross-validation and 80%/75% in testing. In validation, progression to ophthalmopathy was predicted by the model with more than 65% sensitivity and nearly 75% specificity, a median of about 6.8 months before onset. Most expanded thyroid clonotypes (frequency above 0.001) were also detected in blood, suggesting blood repertoires may reflect thyroid immune responses.

The table lists this clonotype with many counts. Its target antigen remains unknown. No base quality values were provided; no much bigger clone lies one nucleotide off. The TCR beta CDR3 regions were amplified from the RNA transcripts. A first-round RT-PCR of the TCR CDR3 used the HTBI primer set with the Qiagen OneStep RT-PCR kit. The libraries were constructed in a second round of multiplex PCR and then size-selected and purified. The libraries were sequenced on an Illumina HiSeq2000 using paired-end 100 bp reads. Processing in the source paper ran as follows. SOAPnuke was used to process the raw data, removing reads that contained adapters or uncalled bases, had a mean Phred below 15, or lacked an exact match to the constant primer or identifier. High-quality paired reads were merged using COPE v1.2.5, and each unique nucleotide sequence was defined as a clonotype. MiTCR v1.1 was used to align the clonotypes against IMGT TRBV, TRBD and TRBJ reference segments. Analysis was restricted to V-J combinations with a frequency above 0.0001, which covered 98% to 99.2% of repertoires. A TCS score was defined as the ratio between F50 (clonal expansion) and ExV (chaos), using BLOSUM62-based TCRdist between CDR3 peptides within each V-J. Welch's t-statistics and random forest reduced around 520 V-J features to 10 to 15, which were used in a naive Bayes classifier (R e1071). The public reads were run again by TCRdb, first through fastp at Q25 and then through MiXCR, and only productive beta chains were kept. Under each unique CDR3 protein, matching rows form one entry showing the most common genes and DNA. These V and J calls derive from TCRdb rather than the authors' analysis. The sample profile shows fewer than 550,000 distinct CDR3 sequences; around 22% of them were found once. The leading ten clones occupy over 9% of the sample.

The junction carries 10 bases between V and J, which are trimmed by 0 bases and 4 bases respectively. Taken from cysteine to phenylalanine, the CDR3 has 14 residues. Only the CDR3 DNA is retained, 42 bases long and in frame from the first base. CDR1 and CDR2 are drawn from the germline V gene: SGHRS, YFSETQ. Ophthalmopathy patients had moderately to severely active disease, with a Clinical Activity Score of 3 or more, a NOSPECS grade of 4 or more, and a disease duration of less than 3 months. Exclusion was applied to patients with uncontrolled infections, other autoimmune diseases, pregnancy or lactation. Diagnoses were based on clinical symptoms, serum thyroxine and TRAb, thyroid ultrasound and orbital computed tomography. PBMCs were separated from 10 ml of fresh peripheral blood using Ficoll-Paque density gradient centrifugation. Trizol reagent was used to extract total RNA, and RNA quality was then checked on an Agilent 2100 Bioanalyzer.

The receptor was derived from a woman in her 30s with Graves' ophthalmopathy. The chain uses TRBV5-1 and TRBJ1-2; TRBD1 is a weak D gene call, 6 bases matching. Input material: blood. Read as DNA, the sequence is TGCGCCAGCAGCTTGGTTCAGGGGAGCTATGGCTACACCTTC. It translates as CASSLVQGSYGYTF.